A selection of T cell receptor beta chains follows, all from one sample in a study of beta chain features in type 1 diabetes. TCRdb's copy holds only in-frame clones and misses some; the assay was immunoSEQ multiplex PCR. The data contain around 500,000 clones, roughly 11% of them singletons. Sequenced: naive CD4+ T cells from blood. These receptors were collected from a young woman in good health. Each CDR3 is given with its conserved first and last residue. A D gene is named only where the DNA matches it firmly. The listing skips clone size in some rows; elsewhere it reads once, few, many or a size class.

>.|TRBV5-1|TRBJ2-7|.
TGCGCCAGCAGCTTGAGATCTCGACAGACCGGTAACTACGAGCAGTACTTC
CASSLRSRQTGNYEQYF
>TRBD1|TRBV7-9|TRBJ2-2|few
TGTGCCAGCAGCTTAAAGACAGGGCTCACCGGGGAGCTGTTTTTT
CASSLKTGLTGELFF
>.|TRBV29-1|TRBJ1-2|few
TGCAGCGTTGCGAAGGGAGTGGGCTACACCTTC
CSVAKGVGYTF
>.|TRBV18|TRBJ1-1|.
TGTGCCAGCTCAACAGTCCCCCCATCAGAAGTGCGGGCTTTCTTT
CASSTVPPSEVRAFF
>.|TRBV7-2|TRBJ2-6|.
TGTGCCGCTGCAAACCCATTGGGGGGCTTTGGGGCCAACGTCCTGACTTTC
CAAANPLGGFGANVLTF
>.|TRBV11-2|TRBJ2-1|few
TGTGCCAGCAGCTTAGAATCGGGTATAGCTTACAATGAGCAGTTCTTC
CASSLESGIAYNEQFF
>TRBD1|TRBV14|TRBJ2-3|.
TGTGCCAGCAGTCCCTGGACAGGGGGGAGTTCAGATACGCAGTATTTT
CASSPWTGGSSDTQYF
>.|TRBV7-8|TRBJ2-1|.
TGTGCCAGCAGCTTAGTCAGGTCCTCGAAAACCAATGAGCAGTTCTTC
CASSLVRSSKTNEQFF
>.|TRBV4-1|TRBJ2-6|.
TGCGCCAGCAGCCGAGGACAGCGAGCCTCTGGGGCCAACGTCCTGACTTTC
CASSRGQRASGANVLTF
>TRBD2|TRBV2|TRBJ2-5|.
TGTGCCAGCAGTGAACGGGCGGGAGTAACAGAGACCCAGTACTTC
CASSERAGVTETQYF
>.|TRBV9|TRBJ2-2|.
TGTGCCAGCAGCGTAGTTTCAGGCACCGGGGAGCTGTTTTTT
CASSVVSGTGELFF
>.|TRBV29-1|TRBJ2-5|few
TGCAGCGTCCAAAGGGAGACCCAGTACTTC
CSVQRETQYF
>TRBD2|TRBV9|TRBJ2-2|few
TGTGCCAGCAGCGTAAGCAGCGGGGGCTACACCGGGGAGCTGTTTTTT
CASSVSSGGYTGELFF
>.|TRBV18|TRBJ1-2|.
TGTGCCAGCTCACCAGATACTGGCTACACCTTC
CASSPDTGYTF
>TRBD1|TRBV7-9|TRBJ2-7|.
TGTGCCAGCAGCCTACAGGGGAGCGAGCAGTACTTC
CASSLQGSEQYF
>.|TRBV21-1|TRBJ2-7|few
TGTGCCAGCAGCAAAGCGATAACAGGCGAGTCCTACGAGCAGTACTTC
CASSKAITGESYEQYF
>.|TRBV7-2|TRBJ2-2|few
TGTGCCAGCAGCTTAATAGGGTCCACCGGGGAGCTGTTTTTT
CASSLIGSTGELFF
>.|TRBV27|TRBJ2-1|.
TGTGCCAGCACCCCTGTGGGGGGCAATGAGCAGTTCTTC
CASTPVGGNEQFF
>.|TRBV7-9|TRBJ2-5|few
TGTGCCAGCAGCTTAGCGAGCGGTCCCCGGGGGGAGACCCAGTACTTC
CASSLASGPRGETQYF
>TRBD1|TRBV29-1|TRBJ1-2|many
TGCAGCGTTGAAGGGACAGGGAACACCTTC
CSVEGTGNTF
>TRBD1|TRBV30|TRBJ1-5|few
TGTGCCTGGAGTAGGGACAGGGGGGACTGGGGGCATCAGCCCCAGCATTTT
CAWSRDRGDWGHQPQHF
>.|TRBV5-1|TRBJ2-3|once
TGCGCCAGCAGTCAGACCACAGATACGCAGTATTTT
CASSQTTDTQYF
>.|TRBV29-1|TRBJ1-5|.
TGCAGCGTCCAATGGGGGAGTAATCAGCCCCAGCATTTT
CSVQWGSNQPQHF
>TRBD1|TRBV7-9|TRBJ2-1|few
TGTGCCAGCAGCCCAGGGGGCCCGCCTTACAATGAGCAGTTCTTC
CASSPGGPPYNEQFF
>.|TRBV6-5|TRBJ1-4|.
TGTGCCAGCAGTTACTCGGGGAGGCTGCATGAAAAACTGTTTTTT
CASSYSGRLHEKLFF